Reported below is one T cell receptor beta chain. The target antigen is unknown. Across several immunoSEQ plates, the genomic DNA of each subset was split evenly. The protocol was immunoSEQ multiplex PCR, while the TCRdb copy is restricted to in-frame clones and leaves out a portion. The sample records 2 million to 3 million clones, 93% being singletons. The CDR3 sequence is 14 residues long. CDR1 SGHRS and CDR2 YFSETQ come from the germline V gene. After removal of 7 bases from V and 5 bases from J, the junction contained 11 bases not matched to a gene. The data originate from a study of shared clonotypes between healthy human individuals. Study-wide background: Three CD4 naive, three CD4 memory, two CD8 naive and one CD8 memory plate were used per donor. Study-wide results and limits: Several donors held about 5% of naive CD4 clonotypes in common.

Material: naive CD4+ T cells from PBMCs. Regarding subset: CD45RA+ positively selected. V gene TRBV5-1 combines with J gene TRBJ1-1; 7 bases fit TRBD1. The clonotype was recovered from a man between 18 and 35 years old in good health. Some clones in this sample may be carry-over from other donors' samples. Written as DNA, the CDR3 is TGCGCCAGCGGCACCGGGACAGATGGAACTGAAGCTTTCTTT. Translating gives CASGTGTDGTEAFF.